This TCR beta chain stems from a study of blood T cell repertoires in COVID-19 (TCRdb year 2020). Background for the entire study: Samples from collaborators originated in the United States, Italy and Spain and spanned both the acute and convalescent phases of COVID-19. The material from the prospective study consisted of cDNA or gDNA derived from T cells, B-cell-depleted T cells, or PBMCs. Subjects who had been exposed to COVID-19, were actively infected with it, or had recovered from it provided the deeply sampled blood TCRbeta repertoires that made up the dataset. The repertoires were made available in a free public database intended to serve as a resource for research on the immune response to SARS-CoV-2. The samples were drawn from the first 160 participants of the ongoing ImmuneRACE study and from some 1,300 subjects provided by 6 global collaborators. The sample metadata nearly always contained a de-identified subject ID, COVID-19 status, age in years and sex. HLA class I and class II types, where available, came from metadata supplied by the sample provider rather than from assay-based typing.

The immunoSEQ Assay, a bias-controlled multiplex PCR, was used to amplify TCRbeta CDR3 regions from genomic DNA. The study's processing was this. The number of nucleated cells in each sample was estimated by amplification of reference gene primers within the assay. To quantify the absolute abundance of each unique TCRbeta CDR3 rearrangement, sequence reads were collapsed and filtered. For each sample, productive Simpson clonality was calculated as the square root of Simpson's diversity index over productive rearrangements. TCRdb took this table from immuneACCESS and kept in-frame rearrangements with V and J called. Such tables lack part of the clones; where checked against another copy, unresolved V genes explain under half of the gap, and the rest is unexplained. The V and J calls and clone size were taken over from that table, and D and trimming were inferred from the DNA. Counted in this sample were some 150,000 clones; 87% of them appeared once. The ten largest clones add up to about 4.6% of the sample.

The germline V gene yields SGHRS for CDR1 and YFSETQ for CDR2. The CDR3 spans 14 residues, from the cysteine through the phenylalanine. The CDR3 DNA has 42 bases and is translated from base 1. Between the V and J ends, shortened by 2 bases and 3 bases respectively, the junction contains 11 bases. The collaborating institutions used their own protocols to collect whole blood in K2EDTA tubes. Collaborator samples were shipped for TCRbeta analysis as frozen whole blood, isolated PBMCs, or DNA extracted from either sample type. As concerns this clone: Its antigen target is currently unknown. Within one base of it there is no much larger clone, and no base qualities were kept.

Overall study results and their limits: How much clinical and demographic metadata was included differed by source and by participant, and the metadata was provided uncurated.

Sequencing was performed on peripheral blood. The V and J genes are TRBV5-1 and TRBJ1-1, with no D gene named confidently. This TCR was recovered from an older woman with active or convalescent COVID-19. At the DNA level, the sequence is TGCGCCAGCAGCTTAGGAGAAGCGGACACTGAAGCTTTCTTT. Its amino acids are CASSLGEADTEAFF.